This T cell receptor (beta chain) was obtained from a study of blood T cell repertoires in COVID-19. Background on the study: COVID-19 samples, acute and convalescent, were from the United States, Italy and Spain. PBMCs, B-cell-depleted T cells, or T cells were the source of the cDNA or gDNA that made up the material.

The germline V and J ends were trimmed by 10 bases and 1 base, with 13 bases remaining between them. Per the germline V gene, CDR1 is MDHEN and CDR2 is SYDVKM. The CDR3 loop spans 13 amino acids. Original data processing: Estimates of nucleated cell counts were drawn from the amplification of reference gene primers. Clones were sequenced by immunoSEQ multiplex PCR, and TCRdb holds only the in-frame ones, with some missing. V and J calls and clone size are as listed in that table; D and trimming were resolved from the DNA. The sample has over 130,000 clones; 75% to 85% are singletons. V usage is TRBV28 and J usage is TRBJ1-2, with D maybe TRBD1 (6 bases). Sequenced input: peripheral blood. This TCR derives from a woman older than 75 with active or convalescent COVID-19. DNA of the CDR3: TGTGCCATCCGGGACACCAATAACTATGGCTACACCTTC. Translating gives CAIRDTNNYGYTF.